This T cell receptor (beta chain) was profiled in a study of CD8+CD57+ T cells in acquired aplastic anemia. Genomic DNA was employed as the template in profiling TCR beta VDJ and CDR3. TCRdb re-derived calls from the reads in MiXCR, one entry per CDR3 protein. Of fewer than 250,000 distinct CDR3 sequences detected, more than 45% appear once; the ten largest clones hold over 7.5%. Germline V gene lookup returns CDR1 SEHNR and CDR2 FQNEAQ (reference sequence). The CDR3 contains 16 residues. For sequencing, patients were chosen who had shown expansion of CD8+CD57+ cells by flow cytometry. Points on this clonotype: One end of the junction varies from germline; a read error may be responsible.

The chain links TRBV7-9 to TRBJ1-3; 8 bases match TRBD1. The sample comprised sorted CD4+, CD8+, or CD8+CD57+ T cells (not recorded which) from PBMCs. The receptor was isolated from a human donor with aplastic anemia. The CDR3, as DNA: TGTGCCAGCGGCTTAAGTTGGGACAGGCTTGGAAACACCATATATTTT. It translates to CASGLSWDRLGNTIYF.